The 29 T cell receptor beta chains below come from one sample, sequenced in a study of CD8+CD57+ T cells in acquired aplastic anemia. The patients chosen for sequencing had shown expansion of CD8+CD57+ cells (detected by flow cytometry). Genomic DNA acted as the template from which TCR beta VDJ combination and CDR3 sequence profiling were carried out. A single record per CDR3 protein comes from TCRdb applying MiXCR to the reads. The top ten clones hold about 8.8% of a sample with under 200,000 distinct CDR3 sequences, around 45% of them seen once. Sequencing was done on a sample of sorted CD4+, CD8+, or CD8+CD57+ T cells (not recorded which) from PBMCs. The receptors derive from a human donor with aplastic anemia.

The chain combines TRBV20-1 with TRBJ1-1, with no clear D. The CDR3 loop spans 11 amino acids. With 5 bases removed from V and 1 base from J, the gap between germline ends came to 5 bases. Germline assignment: CDR1 DFQATT and CDR2 SNEGSKA (reference sequence). The CDR3 here is CSADKNTEAFF. The CDR3 DNA follows: TGCAGTGCTGATAAGAACACTGAAGCTTTCTTT.

The chain couples TRBV25-1 to TRBJ2-6; a weak D match, TRBD2 (5 bases). Deletions cut 6 bases from V and 4 bases from J, with 13 bases between. Germline loops: CDR1 MGHDK, CDR2 SYGVNS. The CDR3 covers 15 residues. The CDR3 coding sequence is TGTGCCAGCAGCTCCCGGGATGCGGGGGCCAACGTCCTGACTTTC. Protein sequence: CASSSRDAGANVLTF. Together with reference TRBV25-1 and TRBJ2-6, the CDR3 gives the full variable domain: EADIYQTPRYLVIGTGKKITLECSQTMGHDKMYWYQQDPGMELHLIHYSYGVNSTEKGDLSSESTVSRIRTEHFPLTLESARPSHTSQYLCASSSRDAGANVLTFGAGSRLTVL.

The chain employs TRBV19 and TRBJ1-5; 7 positions match TRBD1. The CDR3 spans 16 residues. Germline V gene lookup returns CDR1 LNHDA and CDR2 SQIVND (reference sequence). After removal of 6 bases from V and 2 bases from J, the junction contained 10 bases not matched to a gene. The CDR3 DNA reads TGTGCCAGTAGAAATTGGGATACAGGGGGCAATCAGCCCCAGCATTTT. This codes for CASRNWDTGGNQPQHF.

The rearrangement links TRBV20-1 to TRBJ2-5; TRBD2 matches 7 bases. Trimming removed 5 bases from V and 3 bases from J; junction bases left unmatched: 9. This CDR3 has 14 amino acids. Per the germline V gene, CDR1 is DFQATT and CDR2 is SNEGSKA (reference sequence). CDR3 DNA: TGCAGTGCTCATCGCGGGGGACCTAAAGAGACCCAGTACTTC. This sequence encodes CSAHRGGPKETQYF.

In its sample, this clonotype was seen once. The junction shows a germline mismatch at one end, possibly a read error. The chain joins TRBV10-3 to TRBJ2-3; weak D call: TRBD1 (5 bases). Germline loops: CDR1 ENHRY, CDR2 SYGVKD. The CDR3 has 17 residues. The CDR3 DNA reads TGTGCCATCGGTGAGTCGAGAAGGGGTGGAGGCACAGATACGCAGTATTTT. Translated, it gives CAIGESRRGGGTDTQYF.

This chain connects TRBV29-1 to TRBJ2-5; 7 nucleotides agree with TRBD1. After removal of 4 bases from V and 4 bases from J, the junction contained 3 bases not matched to a gene. The CDR3 has 12 residues. Germline CDR1 is SQVTM and CDR2 is ANQGSEA. In nucleotides, the CDR3 is TGCAGCGTTGGACAGGGCGGAGAGACCCAGTACTTC. As protein: CSVGQGGETQYF.

The V and J genes are TRBV24-1 and TRBJ1-1; D is ambiguous. V lost 0 bases and J 8 bases, leaving 9 bases between the germline ends. This CDR3 contains 13 residues. Per the germline V gene, CDR1 is KGHDR and CDR2 is SFDVKD. The CDR3 bases are TGTGCCACCAGTGATTTGCAAGGCGTAGAAGCTTTCTTT. This encodes CATSDLQGVEAFF.

This rearrangement joins TRBV9 to TRBJ1-1; D unresolved. Germline V CDR1 and CDR2: SGDLS, YYNGEE. V lost 1 base and J 3 bases, leaving 10 bases between the germline ends. CDR3 length: 14 residues. In DNA form, the CDR3 reads TGTGCCAGCAGCGTAAAGCAGACTTACACTGAAGCTTTCTTT. Translation gives CASSVKQTYTEAFF.

The chain employs TRBV10-3 and TRBJ1-2, with TRBD1 as a possible D gene (5 bases). Germline values: CDR1 ENHRY, CDR2 SYGVKD. Trimming removed 0 bases from V and 6 bases from J, with 8 bases in between. The CDR3 is made up of 13 amino acids. DNA of the CDR3: TGTGCCATCAGTGAGTCACAAGGGGATGGCTACACCTTC. Amino acid sequence: CAISESQGDGYTF.

This clonotype was recorded many times. The rearrangement links TRBV11-1 to TRBJ1-1; D is uncertain. The V end was cut by 1 base, the J end by 4 bases, with 10 bases between. This CDR3 has 14 residues. The germline V gene encodes CDR1 SGHAT and CDR2 FQDESV (reference sequence). The CDR3 sequence is CASSLGSHPTEAFF. The CDR3, as DNA: TGTGCCAGCAGCTTAGGCAGCCACCCCACTGAAGCTTTCTTT.

J is TRBJ1-2 and V is TRBV18, with a weak D call TRBD1 (5 bases). The germline gives CDR1 KGHSH, CDR2 LQKENI. CDR3 size: 12 residues. Trimming removed 3 bases at V and 6 bases at J, with 8 bases between. For the CDR3, the DNA is TGTGCCAGCTCACCCTCGGGGGATGGCTACACCTTC. It encodes CASSPSGDGYTF.

The chain couples TRBV5-6 to TRBJ1-5; 7 nucleotides agree with TRBD1. The V gene end was trimmed by 2 bases and the J gene end by 4 bases; junction bases not matched to a gene: 6. The CDR3 totals 15 residues. Germline assignment: CDR1 SGHDT and CDR2 YYEEEE. CDR3 loop: CASSFLGTDNQPQHF. CDR3 DNA: TGTGCCAGCAGCTTCCTCGGGACAGATAATCAGCCCCAGCATTTT.

This clonotype appeared a single time. The chain carries TRBV12-3 or TRBV12-4 and TRBJ2-1, with 15 bases matching TRBD2. V was pared by 4 bases and J by 7 bases, with 14 bases of the junction left unmatched. The length of the CDR3 is 19 residues. As DNA, the CDR3 is TGTGCCAGCAGTTCGGGACTAGCGGGAGGCCGTACTACTCCTAATGAGCAGTTCTTC. Translated, it gives CASSSGLAGGRTTPNEQFF.

The chain recombines TRBV20-1 with TRBJ2-3; TRBD2 matches at 7 bases. Germline V gives CDR1 DFQATT, CDR2 SNEGSKA (reference sequence). The CDR3 has 16 residues. The V and J ends lost 0 bases and 0 bases, in that order; junction bases with no gene match: 6. The CDR3 bases are TGCAGTGCTAGAGATTGGTCTAGCGGAAGCACAGATACGCAGTATTTT. This gives the protein CSARDWSSGSTDTQYF.

This clonotype was detected only a few times. The chain employs TRBV9 and TRBJ2-3; D possibly corresponds to TRBD1 (6 bases). CDR1 and CDR2 (germline): SGDLS, YYNGEE. The V end lost 0 bases, the J end lost 4 bases, and 12 bases lay between the germline ends. The CDR3 contains 15 residues. Written as DNA, the CDR3 is TGTGCCAGCAGCGTAGACGGACAGAGTTCAGATACGCAGTATTTT. It encodes CASSVDGQSSDTQYF.

This clonotype was observed at least ten times. The chain couples TRBV3-1 to TRBJ2-7; D perhaps matches TRBD2 (5 bases). The CDR3 consists of 15 residues. Germline V gene data show CDR1 as LGHDT and CDR2 as YNNKEL (reference sequence). Trimming cost V 1 base and J 4 bases, with 14 bases left between them. This chain's CDR3 is CASSQAPGSAYEQYF. In nucleotides, the CDR3 is TGTGCCAGCAGCCAAGCCCCGGGAAGTGCGTACGAGCAGTACTTC.

In its sample, this clonotype was seen many times. The chain carries TRBV20-1 and TRBJ2-7, with 10 bases lining up with TRBD1. Germline V gene data show CDR1 as DFQATT and CDR2 as SNEGSKA (reference sequence). The CDR3 has 12 residues. The trim removed 7 bases at V and 5 bases at J, leaving 5 bases unmatched. CDR3 sequence (DNA): TGCAGTGTGACAGGGGGCAGGAACGAGCAGTACTTC. This gives the protein CSVTGGRNEQYF.

This clonotype appeared a few times. V and J are TRBV2 and TRBJ2-3; a possible D gene is TRBD2 (7 bases). Trimming took off 8 bases at V and 1 base at J, with 10 bases between the two ends. In germline, CDR1 is SNHLY, CDR2 FYNNEI. CDR3 length: 13 amino acids. CDR3 residues: CASGGARTDTQYF. CDR3 bases: TGTGCCAGCGGGGGGGCTCGCACAGATACGCAGTATTTT.

In its sample, this clonotype was seen once. The genes are TRBV7-2 and TRBJ2-3; the D is unclear. Trimming cost V 5 bases and J 7 bases, with 7 bases left between them. The CDR3 extends over 11 amino acids. Looked up from germline, CDR1 is SGHTA and CDR2 is FQGNSA. The CDR3 DNA reads TGTGCCAGCAGCCCGACAAATACGCAGTATTTT. Residues: CASSPTNTQYF.

This chain links TRBV7-2 with TRBJ2-5; a weak D match, TRBD2 (6 bases). The germline gives CDR1 SGHTA, CDR2 FQGNSA. The CDR3 spans 15 residues. The ends were cut back, 2 bases at V and 5 bases at J, with 15 bases in the middle. CDR3 DNA sequence: TGTGCCAGCAGCTTATCCGGGACTCGCCAGGAGACCCAGTACTTC. Amino acid sequence: CASSLSGTRQETQYF.

This clonotype occurred many times. The chain joins TRBV12-3 or TRBV12-4 to TRBJ2-1; tentatively, D is TRBD2 (6 bases). Between the trimmed V and J ends, which lost 1 base and 3 bases, there was a span of 7 bases. This CDR3 has 14 residues. The CDR3 coding sequence is TGTGCCAGCAGTTTAGGCGGGAACTACAATGAGCAGTTCTTC. This sequence encodes CASSLGGNYNEQFF.

In DNA form, the CDR3 reads TGTGCCAGCAGTGAGCGAGGAAACGAAGCTTTCTTT. Residues: CASSERGNEAFF. The genes are TRBV2 and TRBJ1-1, with D unclear. The V and J ends lost 3 bases and 8 bases respectively, with 10 bases between them. The V gene's germline CDR1 is SNHLY and CDR2 FYNNEI. This CDR3 is 12 amino acids long.

The chain uses TRBV10-3 and TRBJ2-2; TRBD2 agrees at 12 bases. With V trimmed by 3 bases and J by 7 bases, 12 bases remained unmatched. CDR3 length equals 18 residues. Germline-derived CDR1 and CDR2 are ENHRY and SYGVKD. CDR3 in DNA: TGTGCCATCAGTGAAAGCGTGGGGCTAGCGGGAGGGCACGGGGAGCTGTTTTTT. Translating it yields CAISESVGLAGGHGELFF.

This chain joins TRBV16 and TRBJ2-1; TRBD1 agrees at 8 bases. With 4 bases clipped from V and 6 bases from J, the junction kept 2 bases outside the gene matches. Germline V gene sequence: CDR1 KGHSY, CDR2 FQNENV. The CDR3 has 13 amino acids. CDR3 amino acids: CASSPQGGNEQFF. CDR3 in DNA: TGTGCCAGCAGCCCACAGGGGGGCAATGAGCAGTTCTTC.

This clonotype was counted at least ten times. The genes are TRBV5-1 and TRBJ1-1; D remains unclear. The germline gives CDR1 SGHRS, CDR2 YFSETQ. The length of the CDR3 is 13 residues. Trimming cost V 5 bases and J 2 bases, with 10 bases left between them. The DNA for the CDR3 is TGCGCCAGCAGACGGGATATAAACACTGAAGCTTTCTTT. It yields the protein CASRRDINTEAFF.

This clonotype was observed many times. The chain uses TRBV7-2 and TRBJ1-5, with 9 bases that match TRBD1. Germline loops: CDR1 SGHTA, CDR2 FQGNSA. V lost 5 bases, J lost 5 bases, and 7 bases stayed unmatched. The CDR3 sequence is 15 residues long. CDR3 in DNA: TGTGCCAGCAGCATTACAGGGGGCTGGGATCAGCCCCAGCATTTT. Translation: CASSITGGWDQPQHF.

This clonotype showed up just a few times. Because the CDR3 is missing its conserved closing phenylalanine or tryptophan, this is likely a read error. The rearrangement joins TRBV12-3 or TRBV12-4 to TRBJ1-1; D uncertain. This CDR3 comprises 14 residues. Between the trimmed V and J ends, which lost 5 bases and 5 bases, there was a span of 15 bases. The CDR3: CASSGHLTGTEAFL. CDR3 DNA: TGTGCCAGCAGTGGGCATTTGACCGGGACTGAAGCTTTCCTT.

The chain uses TRBV2 and TRBJ2-7; D gene unclear. Germline lookup yields CDR1 SNHLY and CDR2 FYNNEI. V lost 4 bases and J lost 2, with 3 bases in between. The CDR3 has 11 amino acids. The CDR3 loop is CASSATYEQYF. In nucleotides, the CDR3 is TGTGCCAGCAGTGCCACCTACGAGCAGTACTTC. The full variable domain, in which reference TRBV2 and TRBJ2-7 provide the parts outside the CDR3, is EPEVTQTPSHQVTQMGQEVILRCVPISNHLYFYWYRQILGQKVEFLVSFYNNEISEKSEIFDDQFSVERPDGSNFTLKIRSTKLEDSAMYFCASSATYEQYFGPGTRLTVT.

The chain carries TRBV11-3 and TRBJ1-5; D unclear. The V and J ends lost 1 base and 7 bases respectively, with 8 bases between them. Germline V gene lookup returns CDR1 SGHNT and CDR2 YENEEA. The CDR3 is 13 amino acids. The CDR3 DNA reads as TGTGCCAGCAGCTTAGCTCCGGGGCAGCCCCAGCATTTT. Translation gives CASSLAPGQPQHF.